The following is a T cell receptor (beta chain) sequence with its context. As yet, its antigen is unknown. Profiling relied on immunoSEQ multiplex PCR, and the TCRdb table lists in-frame clones only, not all of them. This table holds nearly 55,000 clones, more than 80% found once. These data originate in a study of T cell responses to AZD1222 COVID-19 vaccine. Study-level findings and limits: Nearly half of the spike-specific TCRs reportedly recognize variant regions that carry no mutations. All repertoire sampling was performed exclusively after the peak T cell response. There were mostly white British donors and more females than males, and clonal diversity was possibly underestimated.

Recipients boosted at about 4 weeks or about 12 weeks are pooled. There are 14 residues in the CDR3. Germline lookup yields CDR1 MGHDK and CDR2 SYGVNS. V was shortened by 3 bases and J by 8 bases, with 14 bases between the two germline ends. This sequence was found in an adult who received the AZD1222 COVID-19 vaccine. This specimen was peripheral blood, taken 28 days after the second AZD1222 dose. The rearrangement joins TRBV25-1 to TRBJ2-1, with D uncertain. CDR3 sequence (DNA): TGTGCCAGCAGTGAGTTGGGTCCCCTCGATGAGCAGTTCTTC. As protein: CASSELGPLDEQFF.